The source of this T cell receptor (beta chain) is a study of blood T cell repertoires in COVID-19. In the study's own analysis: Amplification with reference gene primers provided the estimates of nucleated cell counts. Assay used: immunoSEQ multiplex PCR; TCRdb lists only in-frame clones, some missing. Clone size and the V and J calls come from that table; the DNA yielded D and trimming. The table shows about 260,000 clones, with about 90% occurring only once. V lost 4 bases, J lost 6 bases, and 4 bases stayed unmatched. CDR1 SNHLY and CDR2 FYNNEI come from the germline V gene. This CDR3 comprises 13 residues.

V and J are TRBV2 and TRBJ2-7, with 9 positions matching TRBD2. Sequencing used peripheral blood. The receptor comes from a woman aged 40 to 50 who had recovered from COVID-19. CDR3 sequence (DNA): TGTGCCAGCAGTGCTAGCGGGGTCGGCGAGCAGTACTTC. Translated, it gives CASSASGVGEQYF.